The clone carrying this TCR beta chain turned up a few times. The antigen is undetermined. This entry belongs to a study of T cell repertoires in cytomegalovirus infection. Across the whole study: CMV infection together with matching HLA type was indicated by public TCR beta signatures.

TCRdb re-analysed the reads in MiXCR, keeping a single row per CDR3 protein. The table lists some 900,000 distinct CDR3 sequences, around a third of them singletons, with about an eighth in the top ten. Losses at the gene ends were 3 bases for V and 10 bases for J; bases not matched to a gene: 5. The germline CDR1 and CDR2 sequences are MNHEY and SVGAGI. The CDR3 sequence is 14 residues long. Sequenced here: cultured CD8+ T cells from PBMCs, sampled from culture after CMV antigen stimulation. V and J are TRBV6-5 and TRBJ1-6, with 8 bases aligning to TRBD1. The receptor was isolated from a human donor in good health (CMV status not recorded). Some clones in this sample may be carry-over from other donors' samples. The CDR3 coding sequence is TGTGCCAGCAGTTATGGACAGGGAGCCTCACCCCTCCACTTT. The encoded protein is CASSYGQGASPLHF.